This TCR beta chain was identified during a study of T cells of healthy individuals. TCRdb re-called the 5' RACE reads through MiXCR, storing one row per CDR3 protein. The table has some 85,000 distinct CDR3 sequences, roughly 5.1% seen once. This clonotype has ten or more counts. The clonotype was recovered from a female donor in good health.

DNA of the CDR3: TGCGCCAGCAGCCTAAACAGGGAGGTTAACTATGGCTACACCTTC. Encoded protein: CASSLNREVNYGYTF. The V gene is TRBV5-1, the J gene TRBJ1-2, with a weak D call TRBD1 (6 bases). The CDR3 is made up of 15 amino acids. CDR1 is SGHRS, CDR2 YFSETQ, per germline. V was trimmed by 4 bases and J by 1 base, leaving 14 bases between them.